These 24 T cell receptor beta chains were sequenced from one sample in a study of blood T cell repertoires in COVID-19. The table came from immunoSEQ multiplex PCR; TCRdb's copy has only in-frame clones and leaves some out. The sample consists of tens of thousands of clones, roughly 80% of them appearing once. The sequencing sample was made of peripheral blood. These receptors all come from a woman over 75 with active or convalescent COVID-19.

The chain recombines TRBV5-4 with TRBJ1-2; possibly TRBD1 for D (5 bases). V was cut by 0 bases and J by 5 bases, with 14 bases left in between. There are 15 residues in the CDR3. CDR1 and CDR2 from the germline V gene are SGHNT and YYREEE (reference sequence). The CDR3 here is CASSLAGSRVYGYTF. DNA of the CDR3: TGTGCCAGCAGCTTGGCCGGGAGCAGGGTTTATGGCTACACCTTC.

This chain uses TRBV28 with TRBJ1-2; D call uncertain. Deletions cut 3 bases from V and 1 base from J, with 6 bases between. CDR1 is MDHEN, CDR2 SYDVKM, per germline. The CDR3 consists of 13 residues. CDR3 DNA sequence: TGTGCCAGCAGTTTGAGAGGTAACTATGGCTACACCTTC. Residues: CASSLRGNYGYTF.

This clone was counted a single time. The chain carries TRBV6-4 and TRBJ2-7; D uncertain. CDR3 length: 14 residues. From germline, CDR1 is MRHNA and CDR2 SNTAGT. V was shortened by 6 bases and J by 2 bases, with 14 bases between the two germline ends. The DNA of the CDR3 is TGTGCCAGCAGCCTAGAAGGTGGAACCTACGAGCAGTACTTC. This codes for CASSLEGGTYEQYF.

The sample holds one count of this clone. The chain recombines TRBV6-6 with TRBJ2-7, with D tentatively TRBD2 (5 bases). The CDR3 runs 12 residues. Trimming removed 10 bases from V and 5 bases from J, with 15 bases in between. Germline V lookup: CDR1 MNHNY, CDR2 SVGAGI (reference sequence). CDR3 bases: TGTGCCATCTCGGGCGGGTCCCACGAGCAGTACTTC. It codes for CAISGGSHEQYF.

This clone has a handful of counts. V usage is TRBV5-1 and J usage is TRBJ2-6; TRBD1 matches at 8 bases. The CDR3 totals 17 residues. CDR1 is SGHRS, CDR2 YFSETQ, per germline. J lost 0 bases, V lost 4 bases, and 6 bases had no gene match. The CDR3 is CASSVGQVNSGANVLTF. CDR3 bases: TGCGCCAGCAGCGTGGGACAGGTAAACTCTGGGGCCAACGTCCTGACTTTC. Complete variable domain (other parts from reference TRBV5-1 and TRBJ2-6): KAGVTQTPRYLIKTRGQQVTLSCSPISGHRSVSWYQQTPGQGLQFLFEYFSETQRNKGNFPGRFSGRQFSNSRSEMNVSTLELGDSALYLCASSVGQVNSGANVLTFGAGSRLTVL.

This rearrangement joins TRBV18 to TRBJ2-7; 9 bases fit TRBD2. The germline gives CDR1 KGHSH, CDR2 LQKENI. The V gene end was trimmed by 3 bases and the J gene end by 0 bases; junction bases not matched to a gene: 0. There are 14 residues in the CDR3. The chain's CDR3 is CASSPSGSSYEQYF. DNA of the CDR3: TGTGCCAGCTCACCTAGCGGGAGCTCCTACGAGCAGTACTTC. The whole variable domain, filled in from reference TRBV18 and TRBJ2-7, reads NAGVMQNPRHLVRRRGQEARLRCSPMKGHSHVYWYRQLPEEGLKFMVYLQKENIIDESGMPKERFSAEFPKEGPSILRIQQVVRGDSAAYFCASSPSGSSYEQYFGPGTRLTVT.

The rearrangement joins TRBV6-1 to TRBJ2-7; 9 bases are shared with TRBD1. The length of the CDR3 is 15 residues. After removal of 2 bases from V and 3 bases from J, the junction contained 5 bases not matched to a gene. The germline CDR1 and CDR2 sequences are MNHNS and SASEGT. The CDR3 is CASSEPGQGFYEQYF. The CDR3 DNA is TGTGCCAGCAGTGAACCGGGACAGGGTTTCTACGAGCAGTACTTC.

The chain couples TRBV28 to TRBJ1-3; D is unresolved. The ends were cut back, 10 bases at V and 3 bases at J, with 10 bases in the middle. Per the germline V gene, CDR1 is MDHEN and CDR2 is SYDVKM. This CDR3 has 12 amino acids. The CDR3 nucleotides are TGTGCCACCCGATCGGGTGGAAACACCATATATTTT. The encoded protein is CATRSGGNTIYF. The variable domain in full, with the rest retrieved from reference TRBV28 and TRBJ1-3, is DVKVTQSSRYLVKRTGEKVFLECVQDMDHENMFWYRQDPGLGLRLIYFSYDVKMKEKGDIPEGYSVSREKKERFSLILESASTNQTSMYLCATRSGGNTIYFGEGSWLTVV.

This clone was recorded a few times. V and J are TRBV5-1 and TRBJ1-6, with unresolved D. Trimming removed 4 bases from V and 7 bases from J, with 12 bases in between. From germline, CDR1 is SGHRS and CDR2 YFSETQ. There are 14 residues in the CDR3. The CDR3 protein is CASSPRLQNSPLHF. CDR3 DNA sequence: TGCGCCAGCAGCCCCAGACTACAAAATTCACCCCTCCACTTT.

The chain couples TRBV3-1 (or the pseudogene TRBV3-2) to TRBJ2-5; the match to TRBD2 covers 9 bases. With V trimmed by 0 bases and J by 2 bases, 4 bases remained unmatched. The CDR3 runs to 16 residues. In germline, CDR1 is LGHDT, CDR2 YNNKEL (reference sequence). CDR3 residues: CASSQDRLAAQETQYF. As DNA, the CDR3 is TGTGCCAGCAGCCAAGATAGACTAGCGGCTCAAGAGACCCAGTACTTC.

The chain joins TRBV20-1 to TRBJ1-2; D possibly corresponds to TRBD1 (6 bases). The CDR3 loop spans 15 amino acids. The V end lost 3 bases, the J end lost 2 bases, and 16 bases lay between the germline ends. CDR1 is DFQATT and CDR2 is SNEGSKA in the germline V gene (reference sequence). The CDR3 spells CSASELGGSNYGYTF. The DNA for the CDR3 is TGCAGTGCTAGTGAACTTGGGGGCTCAAACTATGGCTACACCTTC.

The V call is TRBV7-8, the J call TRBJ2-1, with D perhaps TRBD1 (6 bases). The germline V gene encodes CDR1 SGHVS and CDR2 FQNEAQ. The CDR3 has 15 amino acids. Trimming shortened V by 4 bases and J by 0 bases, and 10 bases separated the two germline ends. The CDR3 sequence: CASSSGQSSYNEQFF. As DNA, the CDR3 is TGTGCCAGCAGCTCCGGACAGAGCTCCTACAATGAGCAGTTCTTC.

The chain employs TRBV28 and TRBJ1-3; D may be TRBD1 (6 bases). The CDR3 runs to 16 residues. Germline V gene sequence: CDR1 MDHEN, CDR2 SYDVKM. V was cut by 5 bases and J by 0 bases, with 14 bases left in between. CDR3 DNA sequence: TGTGCCAGCAGTCTCCTGACAGGAAGCTCTGGAAACACCATATATTTT. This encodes CASSLLTGSSGNTIYF.

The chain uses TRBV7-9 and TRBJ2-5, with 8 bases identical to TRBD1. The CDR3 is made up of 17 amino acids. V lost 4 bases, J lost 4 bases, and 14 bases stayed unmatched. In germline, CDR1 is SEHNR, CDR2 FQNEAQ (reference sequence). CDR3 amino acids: CASSSPRGQGALETQYF. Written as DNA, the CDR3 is TGTGCCAGCAGCTCACCCAGGGGTCAGGGGGCCTTAGAGACCCAGTACTTC. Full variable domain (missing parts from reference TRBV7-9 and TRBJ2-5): DTGVSQNPRHKITKRGQNVTFRCDPISEHNRLYWYRQTLGQGPEFLTYFQNEAQLEKSRLLSDRFSAERPKGSFSTLEIQRTEQGDSAMYLCASSSPRGQGALETQYFGPGTRLLVL.

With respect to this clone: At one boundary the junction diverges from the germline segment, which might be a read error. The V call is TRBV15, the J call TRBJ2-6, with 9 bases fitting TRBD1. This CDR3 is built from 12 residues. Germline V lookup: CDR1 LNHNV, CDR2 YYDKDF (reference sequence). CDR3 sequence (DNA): TGTGCCACCAGCAGAGATCACCAGGACAGGGGATTC. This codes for CATSRDHQDRGF.

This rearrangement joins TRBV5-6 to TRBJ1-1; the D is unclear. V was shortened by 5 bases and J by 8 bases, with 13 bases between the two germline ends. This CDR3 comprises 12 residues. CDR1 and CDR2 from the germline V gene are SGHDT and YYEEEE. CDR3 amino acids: CASSLELAEAFF. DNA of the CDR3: TGTGCCAGCAGTCTCGAGCTTGCGGAAGCTTTCTTT.

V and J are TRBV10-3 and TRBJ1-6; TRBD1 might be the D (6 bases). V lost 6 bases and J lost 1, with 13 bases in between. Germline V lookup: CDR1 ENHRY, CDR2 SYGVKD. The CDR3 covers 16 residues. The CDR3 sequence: CAIRTSTGSYNSPLHF. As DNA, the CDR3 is TGTGCCATCAGGACCTCAACAGGGTCCTATAATTCACCCCTCCACTTT.

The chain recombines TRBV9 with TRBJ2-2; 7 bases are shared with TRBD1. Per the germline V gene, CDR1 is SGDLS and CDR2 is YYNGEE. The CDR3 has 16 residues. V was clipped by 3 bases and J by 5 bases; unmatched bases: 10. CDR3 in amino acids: CASSAPSDRVTGELFF. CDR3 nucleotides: TGTGCCAGCAGCGCCCCCTCTGACAGGGTTACCGGGGAGCTGTTTTTT. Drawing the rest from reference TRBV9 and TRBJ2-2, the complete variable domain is DSGVTQTPKHLITATGQRVTLRCSPRSGDLSVYWYQQSLDQGLQFLIQYYNGEERAKGNILERFSAQQFPDLHSELNLSSLELGDSALYFCASSAPSDRVTGELFFGEGSRLTVL.

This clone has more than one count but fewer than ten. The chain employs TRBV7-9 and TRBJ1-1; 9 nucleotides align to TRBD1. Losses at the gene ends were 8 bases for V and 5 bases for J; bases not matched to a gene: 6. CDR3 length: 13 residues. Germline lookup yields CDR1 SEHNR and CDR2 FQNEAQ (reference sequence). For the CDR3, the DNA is TGTGCCAGCGGGGGACAGGGAAGGACTGAAGCTTTCTTT. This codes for CASGGQGRTEAFF.

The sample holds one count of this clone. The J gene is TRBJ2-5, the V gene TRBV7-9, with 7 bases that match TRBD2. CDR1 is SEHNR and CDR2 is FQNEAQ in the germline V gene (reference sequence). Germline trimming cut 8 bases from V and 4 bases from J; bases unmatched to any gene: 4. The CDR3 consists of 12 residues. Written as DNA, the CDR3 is TGTGCCAGCCGGGGGGAGGCAGAGACCCAGTACTTC. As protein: CASRGEAETQYF.

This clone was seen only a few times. The CDR3 coding sequence is TGTGCCTGGCTCAGCGGGAGTGACATTCAGTACTTC. It yields the protein CAWLSGSDIQYF. The rearrangement joins TRBV30 to TRBJ2-4; 8 bases map to TRBD2. The germline V gene has CDR1 GTSNPN and CDR2 SVGIG (reference sequence). This CDR3 is 12 amino acids long. The ends lost 5 bases at V and 8 bases at J; junction bases unmatched: 5.

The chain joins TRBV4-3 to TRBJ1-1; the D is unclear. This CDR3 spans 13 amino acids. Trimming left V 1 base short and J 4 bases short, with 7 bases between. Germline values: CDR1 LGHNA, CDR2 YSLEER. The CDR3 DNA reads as TGCGCCAGCAGCCAAGTTCCGGGCACTGAAGCTTTCTTT. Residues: CASSQVPGTEAFF.

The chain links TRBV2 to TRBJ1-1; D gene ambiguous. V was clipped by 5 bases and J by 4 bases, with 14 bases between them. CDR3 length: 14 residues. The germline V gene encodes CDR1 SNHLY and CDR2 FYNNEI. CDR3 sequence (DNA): TGTGCCAGCAGTTCTGACGGCAGGCCCACTGAAGCTTTCTTT. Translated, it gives CASSSDGRPTEAFF.

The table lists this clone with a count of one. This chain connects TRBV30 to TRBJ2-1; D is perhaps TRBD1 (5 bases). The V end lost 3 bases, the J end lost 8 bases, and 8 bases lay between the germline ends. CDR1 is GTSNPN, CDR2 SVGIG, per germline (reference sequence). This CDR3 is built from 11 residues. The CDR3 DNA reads TGTGCCTGGAGGGGGCGCGATGAGCAGTTCTTC. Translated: CAWRGRDEQFF.